Sequencing of this T cell receptor beta chain was carried out in a study of T cell responses to AZD1222 COVID-19 vaccine. Using immunoSEQ multiplex PCR, the repertoire was profiled, and TCRdb retains in-frame clones only, with some absent. The sample holds roughly 160,000 clones, 92% seen once. The germline V gene encodes CDR1 SGHTA and CDR2 FQGNSA. V gave up 5 bases and J gave up 1 base, with 10 bases separating them. This CDR3 contains 14 residues. This clonotype originated in an adult in good health. This specimen was peripheral blood, taken on day 0 of MenACWY control vaccination. The V call is TRBV7-2, the J call TRBJ2-3; tentatively, D is TRBD2 (7 bases). This chain's CDR3 is CASSPGGGTDTQYF. CDR3 sequence (DNA): TGTGCCAGCAGCCCGGGGGGCGGCACAGATACGCAGTATTTT.